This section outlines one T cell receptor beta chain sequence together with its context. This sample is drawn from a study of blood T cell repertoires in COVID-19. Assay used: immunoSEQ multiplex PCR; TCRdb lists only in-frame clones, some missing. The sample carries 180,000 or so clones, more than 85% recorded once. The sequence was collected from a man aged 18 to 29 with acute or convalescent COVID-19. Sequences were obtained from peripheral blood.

The CDR3 region is CASSETGGGGYTF. CDR3 in DNA: TGTGCCAGCAGCGAGACAGGGGGAGGTGGCTACACCTTC. This chain connects TRBV5-5 to TRBJ1-2; 9 bases map to TRBD1. Germline V CDR1 and CDR2: SGHKS, YYEKEE (reference sequence). The CDR3 spans 13 residues. Germline trimming cut 4 bases from V and 7 bases from J; bases unmatched to any gene: 5.